This T cell receptor (beta chain) was captured in a study of cytomegalovirus exposure and HLA in healthy donors (dated by TCRdb to about 2017). For the study in its entirety: According to an earlier analysis of a few hundred of the donors, about 179 million T cells yielded 120 million or so unique TCR beta sequences and approximately 300 Gb of sequence data. To predict cytomegalovirus infection status, the study brought together high-throughput TCR immunosequencing, statistical association of individual TCRs with disease status, and machine learning. In a later genetic analysis, genome-wide SNP genotypes for about 55% of the 666 donors were used, and that subset was treated as a discovery cohort. In addition to the first cohort of 500 to 850 subjects, a separate validation cohort of 120 different subjects was used. Among the roughly 390 genotyped donors, roughly 80% belonged to the genetic ancestry cluster associated with self-reported Caucasian donors. To study patterns of TCR occurrence, a later analysis re-analyzed previously published TCR beta repertoires from around 670 donors and added high-resolution HLA genotyping. Class I and class II HLA loci were covered by the typing at four-digit resolution. Donor age, sex, ethnicity and CMV serostatus were compiled together with the repertoire data. The study used immunosequencing to profile the T cell repertoires of 670 or so subjects and linked those repertoires to cytomegalovirus serostatus. Roughly 300 gigabases of sequencing data and tens of millions of unique TCR sequences were included in an early release covering about 600 HLA-typed donors. In an earlier analysis of a few hundred of the donors, high-throughput TCR beta sequencing was used to judge whether each TCR beta V gene segment behaved as functional or pseudogenic. Across some 400 genotyped donors of the cohort, an average of about 240,000 unique TCR beta nucleotide sequences per donor were sequenced, and roughly a sixth of those sequences were non-productive. Typing coverage varied by locus: roughly 629-630 donors for A, B, C, DRB1 and DQB1; 522 for DQA1; more than 600 for DPA1; 400 to 480 for DPB1. Every discovery cohort repertoire had been produced on one sequencing platform. Because of strong linkage in the cohort, four or five DR-DQ haplotypes were treated as single units for association and clustering. The aim of the study was to test whether cataloging public T cell receptors could identify signatures of past pathogen exposure. Rather than drawing on any new phenotypic data, the later analysis identified candidate immune exposures from TCR beta sequences and the way those sequences occurred across donors.

Overall results and qualifications from the work: Because counts were too low, some 17 rarely observed V segments, including chromosome 9 orphons, were excluded from the earlier analysis of 587 of the donors. A later analysis found that TCR association rates varied across HLA loci, with DRB1 alleles showing the most associated TCRs and HLA-C alleles the fewest. Strong co-occurrence of HLA alleles, especially DR and DQ, made assigning TCR associations to individual alleles difficult. A further reported finding was that TCR beta sequences accurately predicted the HLA-A and HLA-B alleles for most subjects in the first cohort. It was suggested by the authors that the approach could potentially be generalized to other disease states and immunological phenotypes. A few of the identified cytomegalovirus-associated TCR beta chains were confirmed in vitro to be specific for cytomegalovirus antigens. Only TCR beta chains were sequenced in this cohort, and the absence of alpha or paired-chain data limited detectable features. While some public TCRs were present in many individuals, most TCR sequences turned up only very rarely across donors. Correlated functional status among segregating V segments might be attributable to linkage disequilibrium, but an unknown experimental factor could not be ruled out. Roughly uniform sequencing depth across donors was assumed in presence/absence analyses, although this assumption may not hold. A later genetic analysis associated a missense DCLRE1C variant with V-gene and J-gene trimming of TCR beta chains, and an independent cohort replicated the association. A total of 150 to 200 TCR beta chains were listed by the study as associated with cytomegalovirus. An earlier analysis of 587 of the donors showed that most TCR beta V segments appeared in productive rearrangements either about 87% or about 30% of the time, which broadly matched IMGT annotations. The sequencing pipeline was judged likely to have produced a cluster of highly shared sequence variants as a technical artifact. Several of the top co-occurrence clusters appeared to be linked to parvovirus B19, influenza, CMV and Epstein-Barr virus, according to a later analysis. According to a later genetic analysis, donors in an Asian-associated ancestry cluster had fewer N-insertions in productive TCRs than the approximately 650-donor mean. In a later analysis, HLA-associated TCR beta chains showed more clonal expansion and lower generation probabilities than non-associated chains that were equally common. Most CMV-associated TCR beta chains appeared to be HLA-restricted in a later analysis, and the HLA associations seemed to be driven largely by CMV exposure. The only immune exposure information available for the cohort was CMV serostatus. HLA typing was unavailable for some donors at each locus, so association tests used only the typed subset. Specific HLA alleles were associated with 15,000 to 20,000 TCR beta sequences at a false discovery rate of 0.05 in a later analysis. In both the original and validation cohorts, the classifier was reported to diagnose cytomegalovirus status with high specificity and sensitivity.

To prepare the library, the immunoSEQ multiplex PCR assay was applied. For the multiplex PCR, a mixture combining 60 forward primers for TCR Vbeta segments and 13 reverse primers for TCR Jbeta segments was used. The CDR3 region of rearranged TCR beta genes was amplified from genomic DNA with a multiplex PCR assay. The Illumina HiSeq System was used to sequence the amplified TCR beta libraries as 87-base-pair reads. The study's processing was this. In a later analysis, tens of millions of unique TCR beta chains were counted across the 500 to 700 repertoires, and roughly 10 million of these chains were shared by at least two donors. To remove PCR and sequencing errors, raw reads were error-corrected and collapsed into unique sequences using a nearest-neighbor algorithm that merged closely related sequences. V, D and J gene segments were assigned by aligning CDR3 sequences to IMGT reference sequences. Each retained sequence needed at least a six-nucleotide match to both a V gene segment and a J gene segment. Rearrangements were called productive when the CDR3 lacked stop codons and stayed in frame with V and J; all others were non-productive. Following IMGT convention, CDR3 was defined as the stretch from the second conserved V-encoded cysteine up to the conserved J-encoded phenylalanine. Sequences without an unambiguous match to a single V gene segment were excluded from the earlier analysis of approximately 560 of the donors. An earlier analysis of 587 of the donors classified V segments as functional when productive rearrangements were above 56.7% and as segregating when the standard deviation between donors was above 5%. To diagnose cytomegalovirus status from the catalog of TCR beta chain sequences, a statistical classification framework was built. V and J gene assignment, in a later analysis, came from comparing TCR nucleotide sequences with IMGT/GENE-DB human TR gene sequences. The TCRdist pipeline was used in a later analysis to assign CDR3 sequences and most-parsimonious VDJ recombination scenarios. In a later analysis, each TCR beta chain was defined by its CDR3 amino acid sequence together with its V-gene family, and reads lacking a unique V-gene family were excluded. To address suspected cross-contamination and a sequencing artifact, a later analysis removed around 600 highly shared, low-generation-probability nucleotide sequences. A later analysis calculated a clonal expansion index for each public chain from normalized within-repertoire ranks of inferred template counts. A later analysis computed generation probabilities with a VDJ recombination model fitted to out-of-frame rearrangements, and checked the results against IGoR. In a later analysis, hypergeometric tests were used to score TCR-TCR, TCR-HLA and TCR-CMV co-occurrence, with a repertoire-size bias correction applied to TCR pairs. False discovery rates were estimated in a later analysis by permuting HLA or CMV assignments 20 times. A later analysis grouped co-occurring TCRs with DBSCAN, adding TCRdist sequence similarity when clustering within HLA-allele-positive subsets. Repertoires with fewer than 30,000 or more than 120,000 public chains, plus five repertoires with anomalous nucleotide sharing, were excluded from co-occurrence clustering. The clones in this table, taken by TCRdb from immuneACCESS, are in-frame only. Not every clone is retained; where verified, under half of the shortfall comes from an unresolved V gene, and the cause of the rest is unknown. From that table come the V and J calls and clone size; the DNA was used to work out D and trimming. The table for this sample records 200,000 to 250,000 clones. Roughly 0.98% of the sample is held by the ten biggest clonotypes.

The cohort consisted of hundreds of healthy bone marrow donors. At the time of sampling, all cohort members were nominally healthy, though unrecorded immune exposures were likely present. The donor tested CMV seropositive and was one of the 289 seropositive cohort members. Each donor provided a peripheral blood sample, and peripheral blood mononuclear cells were used for TCR beta sequencing. The Qiagen DNeasy Blood Extraction Kit was used to extract genomic DNA from the blood cell samples. Points on this clone: Its antigen is currently not known.

The sequence was collected from a woman younger than 45 in good health and CMV-seropositive. Input material: PBMCs.

Read as DNA, the sequence is TGCGCCAGCAGTGGGTTTAGCCGGTCCAACGAGCAGTACTTC. Translated, it reads CASSGFSRSNEQYF. Rearrangement joined TRBV10-2 to TRBJ2-7, with an unclear D gene assignment. From the cysteine through the phenylalanine, the CDR3 covers 14 amino acids. Only CDR3 DNA is held: 42 bases, read in frame from base 1. V loses 4 bases, J loses 5 bases, and the germline ends lie 15 bases apart. CDR1 and CDR2 (WSHSY, SAAADI) derive from the germline V gene.